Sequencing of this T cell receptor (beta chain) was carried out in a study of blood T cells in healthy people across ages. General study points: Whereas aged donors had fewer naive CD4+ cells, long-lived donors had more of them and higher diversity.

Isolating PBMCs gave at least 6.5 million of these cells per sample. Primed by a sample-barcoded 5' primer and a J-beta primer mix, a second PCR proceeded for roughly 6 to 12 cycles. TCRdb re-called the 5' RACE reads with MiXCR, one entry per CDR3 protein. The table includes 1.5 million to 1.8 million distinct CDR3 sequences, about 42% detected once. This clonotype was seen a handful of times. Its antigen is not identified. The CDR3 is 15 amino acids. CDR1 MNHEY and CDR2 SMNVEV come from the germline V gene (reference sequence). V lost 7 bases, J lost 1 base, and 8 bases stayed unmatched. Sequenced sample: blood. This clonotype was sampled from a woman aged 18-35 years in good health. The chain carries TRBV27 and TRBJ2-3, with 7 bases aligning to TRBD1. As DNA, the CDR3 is TGTGCCAGCACTAATTGGGGACAGCGCACAGATACGCAGTATTTT. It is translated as CASTNWGQRTDTQYF.